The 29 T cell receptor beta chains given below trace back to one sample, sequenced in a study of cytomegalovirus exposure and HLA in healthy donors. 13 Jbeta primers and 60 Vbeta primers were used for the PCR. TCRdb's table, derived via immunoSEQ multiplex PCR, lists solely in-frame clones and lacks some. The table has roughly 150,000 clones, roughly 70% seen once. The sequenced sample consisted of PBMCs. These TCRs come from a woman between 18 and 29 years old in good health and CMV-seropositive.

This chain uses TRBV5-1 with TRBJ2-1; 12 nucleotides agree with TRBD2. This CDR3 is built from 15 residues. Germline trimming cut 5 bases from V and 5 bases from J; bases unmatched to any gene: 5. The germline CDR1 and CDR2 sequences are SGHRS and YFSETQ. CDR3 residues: CASRSPSGGDNEQFF. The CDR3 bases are TGCGCCAGCAGATCCCCTAGCGGGGGGGACAATGAGCAGTTCTTC.

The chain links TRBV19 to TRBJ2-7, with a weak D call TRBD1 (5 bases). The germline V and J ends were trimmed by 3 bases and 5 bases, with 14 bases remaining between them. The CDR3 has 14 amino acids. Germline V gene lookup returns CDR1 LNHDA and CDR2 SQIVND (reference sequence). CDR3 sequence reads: CASSMYSRVHEQYF. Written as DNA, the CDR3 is TGTGCCAGTAGTATGTATAGCAGGGTGCACGAGCAGTACTTC.

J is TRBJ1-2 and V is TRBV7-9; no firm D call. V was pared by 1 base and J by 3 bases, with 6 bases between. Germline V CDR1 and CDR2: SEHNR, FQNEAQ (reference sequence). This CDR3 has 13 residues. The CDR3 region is CASSLETDYGYTF. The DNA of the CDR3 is TGTGCCAGCAGCTTAGAAACGGACTATGGCTACACCTTC.

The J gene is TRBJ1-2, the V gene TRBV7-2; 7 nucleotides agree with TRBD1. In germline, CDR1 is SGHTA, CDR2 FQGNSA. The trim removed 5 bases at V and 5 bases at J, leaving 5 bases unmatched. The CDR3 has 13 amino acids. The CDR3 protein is CASSPDRFYGYTF. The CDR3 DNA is TGTGCCAGCAGCCCGGACAGGTTTTATGGCTACACCTTC. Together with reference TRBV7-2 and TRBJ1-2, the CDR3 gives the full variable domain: GAGVSQSPSNKVTEKGKDVELRCDPISGHTALYWYRQSLGQGLEFLIYFQGNSAPDKSGLPSDRFSAERTGGSVSTLTIQRTQQEDSAVYLCASSPDRFYGYTFGSGTRLTVV.

CDR3 loop: CASSEIERPSFGGYGYTF. CDR3 in DNA: TGTGCCAGCAGTGAAATTGAAAGGCCCTCTTTTGGGGGGTATGGCTACACCTTC. This rearrangement joins TRBV2 to TRBJ1-2, with D possibly TRBD1 on 5 matching bases. Germline CDR1 reads SNHLY; CDR2 reads FYNNEI. Trimming took 2 bases from V and 5 from J, leaving 24 bases between them. The CDR3 loop spans 18 amino acids. Drawing the rest from reference TRBV2 and TRBJ1-2, the complete variable domain is EPEVTQTPSHQVTQMGQEVILRCVPISNHLYFYWYRQILGQKVEFLVSFYNNEISEKSEIFDDQFSVERPDGSNFTLKIRSTKLEDSAMYFCASSEIERPSFGGYGYTFGSGTRLTVV.

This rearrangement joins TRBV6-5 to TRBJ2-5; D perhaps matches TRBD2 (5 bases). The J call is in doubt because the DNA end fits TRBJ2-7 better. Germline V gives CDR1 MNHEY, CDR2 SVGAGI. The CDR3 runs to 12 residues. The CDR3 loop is CASRPPLGEQYF. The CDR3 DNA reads TGTGCCAGCAGGCCCCCACTAGGCGAGCAGTACTTC.

The CDR3 DNA follows: TGTGCCAGCAGTGACTCGGCGGGGGGCTCCCATGAGCAGTTCTTC. It translates to CASSDSAGGSHEQFF. This chain joins TRBV6-4 and TRBJ2-1; 8 bases fit TRBD2. Unmatched junction bases numbered 6, after V lost 0 bases and J lost 8 bases. Germline V lookup: CDR1 MRHNA, CDR2 SNTAGT. This CDR3 spans 15 amino acids.

CDR3 region: CASSVGLAALNEQFF. The CDR3 nucleotides read TGTGCCAGCAGCGTAGGGCTAGCGGCCCTCAATGAGCAGTTCTTC. The chain joins TRBV9 to TRBJ2-1; 7 bases agree with TRBD2. The CDR3 length is 15 residues. CDR1 and CDR2 from the germline V gene are SGDLS and YYNGEE. After removal of 0 bases from V and 6 bases from J, the junction contained 6 bases not matched to a gene.

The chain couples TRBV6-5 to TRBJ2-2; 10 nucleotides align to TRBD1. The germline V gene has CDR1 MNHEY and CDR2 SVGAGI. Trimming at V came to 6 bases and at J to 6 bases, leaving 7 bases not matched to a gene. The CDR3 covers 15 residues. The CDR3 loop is CASRLAGTGAGELFF. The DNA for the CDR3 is TGTGCCAGCAGACTCGCCGGGACAGGGGCCGGGGAGCTGTTTTTT.

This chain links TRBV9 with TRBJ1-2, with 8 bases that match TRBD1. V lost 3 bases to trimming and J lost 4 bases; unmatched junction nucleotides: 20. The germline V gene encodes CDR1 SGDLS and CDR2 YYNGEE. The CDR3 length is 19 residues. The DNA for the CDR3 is TGTGCCAGCAGCGGGGGAGGGGACAGGCCATTCAATTCGATCTATGGCTACACCTTC. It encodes CASSGGGDRPFNSIYGYTF.

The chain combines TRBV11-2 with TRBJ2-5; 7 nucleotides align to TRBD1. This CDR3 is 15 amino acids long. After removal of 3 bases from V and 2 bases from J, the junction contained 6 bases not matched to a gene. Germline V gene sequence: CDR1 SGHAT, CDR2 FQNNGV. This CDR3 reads CASSLDRSRQETQYF. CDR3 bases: TGTGCCAGCAGCTTGGACAGGAGTCGTCAAGAGACCCAGTACTTC. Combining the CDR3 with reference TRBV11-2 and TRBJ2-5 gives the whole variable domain EAGVAQSPRYKIIEKRQSVAFWCNPISGHATLYWYQQILGQGPKLLIQFQNNGVVDDSQLPKDRFSAERLKGVDSTLKIQPAKLEDSAVYLCASSLDRSRQETQYFGPGTRLLVL.

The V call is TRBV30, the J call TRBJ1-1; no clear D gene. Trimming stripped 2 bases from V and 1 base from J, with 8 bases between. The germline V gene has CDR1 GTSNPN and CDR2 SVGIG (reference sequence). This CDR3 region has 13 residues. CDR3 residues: CAWSRWANTEAFF. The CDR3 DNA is TGTGCCTGGAGTCGTTGGGCGAACACTGAAGCTTTCTTT.

This CDR3 is CASSLDGTLGDEQFF. In DNA form, the CDR3 reads TGTGCCAGCAGCTTAGACGGGACACTGGGGGATGAGCAGTTCTTC. The chain couples TRBV11-3 to TRBJ2-1; D is perhaps TRBD1 (6 bases). Germline CDR1 reads SGHNT; CDR2 reads YENEEA. The CDR3 is 15 amino acids. Trimming shortened V by 0 bases and J by 8 bases, and 14 bases separated the two germline ends.

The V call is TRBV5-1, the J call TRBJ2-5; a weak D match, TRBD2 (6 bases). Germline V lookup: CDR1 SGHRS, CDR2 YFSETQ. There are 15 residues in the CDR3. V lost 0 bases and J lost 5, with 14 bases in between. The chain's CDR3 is CASSLVAGTAETQYF. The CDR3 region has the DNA TGCGCCAGCAGCTTGGTTGCGGGGACTGCCGAGACCCAGTACTTC. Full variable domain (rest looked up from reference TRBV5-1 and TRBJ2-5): KAGVTQTPRYLIKTRGQQVTLSCSPISGHRSVSWYQQTPGQGLQFLFEYFSETQRNKGNFPGRFSGRQFSNSRSEMNVSTLELGDSALYLCASSLVAGTAETQYFGPGTRLLVL.

CDR3 coding DNA: TGTGCCGCGAGGACAGGGGGCTTGAACACTGAAGCTTTCTTT. It yields the protein CAARTGGLNTEAFF. The V and J genes are TRBV2 and TRBJ1-1, with 11 bases aligning to TRBD1. CDR1 is SNHLY, CDR2 FYNNEI, per germline. Trimming at V came to 11 bases and at J to 0 bases, leaving 5 bases not matched to a gene. The CDR3 is 14 residues long.

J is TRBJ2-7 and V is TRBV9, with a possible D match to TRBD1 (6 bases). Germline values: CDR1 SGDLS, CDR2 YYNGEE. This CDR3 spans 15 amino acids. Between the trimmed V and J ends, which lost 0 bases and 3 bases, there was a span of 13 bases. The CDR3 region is CASSVEAGDNYEQYF. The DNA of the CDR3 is TGTGCCAGCAGCGTAGAGGCAGGGGATAACTACGAGCAGTACTTC.

DNA for the CDR3: TGTGCCAGCAGCCAAGGGACTAGCGGGGGGCCTTCCTACAATGAGCAGTTCTTC. Protein sequence: CASSQGTSGGPSYNEQFF. The chain is built from TRBV4-2 and TRBJ2-1; TRBD2 aligns across 14 bases. CDR1 is LGHNA, CDR2 YNFKEQ, per germline. The length of the CDR3 is 18 residues. V shed 1 base, J shed 1 base, and the junction held 3 bases outside the gene matches.

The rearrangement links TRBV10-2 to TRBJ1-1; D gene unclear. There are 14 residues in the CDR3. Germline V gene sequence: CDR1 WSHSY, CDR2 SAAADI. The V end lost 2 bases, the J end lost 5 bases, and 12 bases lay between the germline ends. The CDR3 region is CASSEEGGITEAFF. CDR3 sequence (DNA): TGCGCCAGCAGTGAGGAGGGAGGGATAACTGAAGCTTTCTTT.

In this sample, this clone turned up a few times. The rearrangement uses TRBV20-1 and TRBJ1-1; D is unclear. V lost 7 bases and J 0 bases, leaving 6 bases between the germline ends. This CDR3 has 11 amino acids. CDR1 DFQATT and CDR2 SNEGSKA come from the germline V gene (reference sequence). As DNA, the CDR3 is TGCAGTGTCGGGATGAACACTGAAGCTTTCTTT. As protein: CSVGMNTEAFF.

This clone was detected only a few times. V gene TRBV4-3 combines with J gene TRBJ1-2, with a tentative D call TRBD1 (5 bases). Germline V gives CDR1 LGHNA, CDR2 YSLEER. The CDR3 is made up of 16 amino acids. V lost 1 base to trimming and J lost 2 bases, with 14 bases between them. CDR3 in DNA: TGCGCCAGCAGCCAAGCCCGGGGGAGCGGGAACTATGGCTACACCTTC. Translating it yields CASSQARGSGNYGYTF.

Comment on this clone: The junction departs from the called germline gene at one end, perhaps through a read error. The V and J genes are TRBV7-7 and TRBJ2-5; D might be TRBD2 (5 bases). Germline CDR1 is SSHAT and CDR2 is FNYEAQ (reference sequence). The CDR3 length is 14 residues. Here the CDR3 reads CASSLRQGGETQYF. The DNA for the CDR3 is TGTGCTAGCAGCCTCCGACAAGGAGGAGAGACCCAGTACTTC. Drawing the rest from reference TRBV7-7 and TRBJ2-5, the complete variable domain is GAGVSQSPRYKVTKRGQDVTLRCDPISSHATLYWYQQALGQGPEFLTYFNYEAQPDKSGLPSDRFSAERPEGSISTLTIQRTEQRDSAMYRCASSLRQGGETQYFGPGTRLLVL.

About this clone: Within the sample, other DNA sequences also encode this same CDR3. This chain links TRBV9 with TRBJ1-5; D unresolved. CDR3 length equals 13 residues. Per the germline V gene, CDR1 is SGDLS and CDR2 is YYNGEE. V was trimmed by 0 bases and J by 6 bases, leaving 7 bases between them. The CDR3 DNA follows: TGTGCCAGCAGCGTAGGAGGTGGTCAGCCCCAGCATTTT. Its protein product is CASSVGGGQPQHF.

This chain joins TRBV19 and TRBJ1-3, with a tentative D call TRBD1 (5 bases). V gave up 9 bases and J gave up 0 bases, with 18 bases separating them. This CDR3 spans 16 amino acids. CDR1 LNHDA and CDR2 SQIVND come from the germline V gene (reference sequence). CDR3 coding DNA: TGTGCCAGACAACCGAGCGGGGGAAGCTCTGGAAACACCATATATTTT. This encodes CARQPSGGSSGNTIYF.

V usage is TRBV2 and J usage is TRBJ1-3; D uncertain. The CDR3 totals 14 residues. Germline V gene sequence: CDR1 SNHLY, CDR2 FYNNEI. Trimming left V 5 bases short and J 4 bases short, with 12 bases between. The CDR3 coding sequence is TGTGCCAGCAGTATGAAGCTCCTCGGAAACACCATATATTTT. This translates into CASSMKLLGNTIYF.

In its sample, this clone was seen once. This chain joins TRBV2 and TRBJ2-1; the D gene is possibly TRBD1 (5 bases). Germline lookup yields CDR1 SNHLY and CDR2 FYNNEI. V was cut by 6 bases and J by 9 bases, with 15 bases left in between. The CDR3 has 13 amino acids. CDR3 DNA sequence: TGTGCCAGCAGCGAGTTTCCAAGGGGTGAGCAGTTCTTC. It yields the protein CASSEFPRGEQFF.

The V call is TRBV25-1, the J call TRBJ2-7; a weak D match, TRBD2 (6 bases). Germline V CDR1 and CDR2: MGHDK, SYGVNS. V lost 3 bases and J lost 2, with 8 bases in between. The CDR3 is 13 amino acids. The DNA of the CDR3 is TGTGCCAGCAGTGATTCGGGGGCCTACGAGCAGTACTTC. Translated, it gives CASSDSGAYEQYF.

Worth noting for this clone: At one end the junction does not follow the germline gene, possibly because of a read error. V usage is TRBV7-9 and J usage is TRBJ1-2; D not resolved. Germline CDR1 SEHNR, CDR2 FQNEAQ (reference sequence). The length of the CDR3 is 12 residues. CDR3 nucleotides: TGTTCCAGCAGCTCGGGGAACTATGGCTACACCTTC. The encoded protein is CSSSSGNYGYTF.

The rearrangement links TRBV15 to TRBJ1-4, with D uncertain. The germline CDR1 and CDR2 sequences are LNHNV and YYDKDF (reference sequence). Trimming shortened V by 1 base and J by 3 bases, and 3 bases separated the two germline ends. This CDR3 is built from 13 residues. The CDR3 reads CATSRVANEKLFF. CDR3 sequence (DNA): TGTGCCACCAGCAGAGTAGCTAATGAAAAACTGTTTTTT.

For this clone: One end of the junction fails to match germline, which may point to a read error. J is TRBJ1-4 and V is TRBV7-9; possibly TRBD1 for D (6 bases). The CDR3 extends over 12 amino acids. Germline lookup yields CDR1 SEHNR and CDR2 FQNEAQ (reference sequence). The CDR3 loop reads CSSSLEGGKLFF. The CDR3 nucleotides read TGTTCCAGCAGCTTGGAAGGGGGAAAACTGTTTTTT.